The 15 T cell receptor beta chains given below trace back to one sample, sequenced in a study of blood T cell repertoires in COVID-19. Profiling relied on immunoSEQ multiplex PCR, and the TCRdb table lists in-frame clones only, not all of them. The repertoire has almost 95,000 clones, about 86% of them found once; the top ten carry 6.3%. Sequencing was carried out using peripheral blood. The receptors originated from a man aged 60-69 years with acute or convalescent COVID-19.

J is TRBJ1-2 and V is TRBV5-1; D call uncertain. The V gene lost 1 base and the J gene lost 4 bases, with 8 bases spanning the gap. There are 13 residues in the CDR3. CDR1 and CDR2 from the germline V gene are SGHRS and YFSETQ. The chain's CDR3 is CASSLSESYGYTF. The CDR3, as DNA: TGCGCCAGCAGCTTGTCGGAGTCCTATGGCTACACCTTC.

This chain connects TRBV25-1 to TRBJ2-7; D possibly corresponds to TRBD2 (6 bases). The CDR3 length is 13 residues. CDR1 and CDR2 (germline): MGHDK, SYGVNS. Trimming removed 10 bases at V and 5 bases at J, with 18 bases between. The CDR3 protein is CATTRGGSDEQYF. CDR3 sequence (DNA): TGTGCCACCACTCGAGGAGGGAGCGACGAGCAGTACTTC.

The rearrangement joins TRBV6-2 or TRBV6-3 to TRBJ2-6, with TRBD2 as a possible D gene (6 bases). The CDR3 sequence is 19 residues long. The germline V and J ends were trimmed by 0 bases and 0 bases, with 15 bases remaining between them. Germline CDR1 and CDR2: MNHEY and SVGEGT. For the CDR3, the DNA is TGTGCCAGCAGTTACTCTGTCCAGGGAGGAGACTCTGGGGCCAACGTCCTGACTTTC. This sequence encodes CASSYSVQGGDSGANVLTF.

The sample holds one count of this clone. The genes are TRBV19 and TRBJ1-5, with 11 bases lining up with TRBD1. CDR1 is LNHDA, CDR2 SQIVND, per germline (reference sequence). The CDR3 is made up of 15 amino acids. Trimming took 5 bases from V and 7 from J; bases not matched to a gene: 7. The CDR3 protein is CASSQKDRGQQPQHF. The CDR3, as DNA: TGTGCCAGTAGTCAAAAGGACAGGGGGCAACAGCCCCAGCATTTT.

V gene TRBV12-5 combines with J gene TRBJ1-1, with a weak D call TRBD1 (6 bases). V gave up 1 base and J gave up 5 bases, with 26 bases separating them. This CDR3 comprises 19 residues. The V gene's germline CDR1 is LGHNT and CDR2 FRNRAP. The CDR3 loop is CASGLAISGRGRDWTEAFF. The CDR3 region has the DNA TGTGCTAGTGGTTTGGCCATTTCGGGCAGGGGCCGAGATTGGACTGAAGCTTTCTTT.

The chain uses TRBV7-9 and TRBJ1-3, with D possibly TRBD1 on 5 matching bases. Germline V gives CDR1 SEHNR, CDR2 FQNEAQ (reference sequence). This CDR3 is built from 14 residues. Trimming took 0 bases from V and 4 from J, leaving 7 bases between them. CDR3 residues: CASSLAGAGNTIYF. CDR3 sequence (DNA): TGTGCCAGCAGCTTAGCAGGGGCAGGAAACACCATATATTTT.

The rearrangement uses TRBV7-2 and TRBJ2-3, with TRBD2 identical over 11 bases. Looked up from germline, CDR1 is SGHTA and CDR2 is FQGNSA. The trim removed 2 bases at V and 0 bases at J, leaving 1 base unmatched. The CDR3 is made up of 16 amino acids. The CDR3 sequence is CASSLIAGGSTDTQYF. The CDR3 nucleotides read TGTGCCAGCAGCTTAATAGCGGGGGGGAGCACAGATACGCAGTATTTT.

V and J are TRBV27 and TRBJ1-2; no firm D call. The CDR3 runs to 14 residues. The germline V gene has CDR1 MNHEY and CDR2 SMNVEV (reference sequence). The V end was cut by 5 bases, the J end by 4 bases, with 14 bases between. The CDR3 DNA follows: TGTGCCAGCAGTGCGGAATCTTTCTTCTATGGCTACACCTTC. As protein: CASSAESFFYGYTF.

The chain recombines TRBV25-1 with TRBJ1-1, with D possibly TRBD1 on 6 matching bases. Germline-derived CDR1 and CDR2 are MGHDK and SYGVNS. The V gene lost 5 bases and the J gene lost 4 bases, with 11 bases spanning the gap. CDR3 size: 13 residues. DNA of the CDR3: TGTGCCAGCAGTACTACAGGGACCACTGAAGCTTTCTTT. Its protein product is CASSTTGTTEAFF.

The CDR3 is CASSQDAGEADEAFF. The CDR3 DNA reads as TGCGCCAGCAGCCAAGATGCGGGGGAAGCAGATGAAGCTTTCTTT. The rearrangement links TRBV4-1 to TRBJ1-1; perhaps TRBD1 as D (5 bases). The V end lost 0 bases, the J end lost 7 bases, and 15 bases lay between the germline ends. The CDR3 loop spans 15 amino acids. The V gene's germline CDR1 is MGHRA and CDR2 YSYEKL.

The J gene is TRBJ1-1, the V gene TRBV5-1, with TRBD1 matching over 7 bases. The ends lost 5 bases at V and 4 bases at J; junction bases unmatched: 5. This CDR3 has 13 residues. From germline, CDR1 is SGHRS and CDR2 YFSETQ. The CDR3 DNA reads TGCGCCAGCAGTCCCGCAGGGGGCACTGAAGCTTTCTTT. It encodes CASSPAGGTEAFF.

V usage is TRBV19 and J usage is TRBJ1-1; TRBD1 agrees at 7 bases. The J segment lost 8 bases and the V segment lost 5 bases, leaving 5 bases of the junction unmatched. CDR3 length: 12 amino acids. Germline V gene lookup returns CDR1 LNHDA and CDR2 SQIVND (reference sequence). Here the CDR3 reads CASSPTGTEAFF. The CDR3 DNA follows: TGTGCCAGTAGTCCGACAGGGACCGAAGCTTTCTTT.

The V gene is TRBV13, the J gene TRBJ1-4, with D unclear. The CDR3 contains 17 residues. Between the trimmed V and J ends, which lost 1 base and 3 bases, there was a span of 15 bases. The germline gives CDR1 PRHDT, CDR2 FYEKMQ (reference sequence). The CDR3 DNA reads as TGTGCCAGCAGCTTAGCGGATTTAAAGAGGGCTAATGAAAAACTGTTTTTT. As protein: CASSLADLKRANEKLFF.

The gene calls are TRBV18 and TRBJ1-2, with 7 bases matching TRBD1. The ends lost 3 bases at V and 6 bases at J; junction bases unmatched: 13. The germline V gene has CDR1 KGHSH and CDR2 LQKENI. This CDR3 contains 16 residues. CDR3 bases: TGTGCCAGCTCACCCGAAAGGACAGGCCAAGCGGATGGCTACACCTTC. It translates to CASSPERTGQADGYTF.

The rearrangement joins TRBV19 to TRBJ1-2, with D hard to call. The CDR3 sequence is 14 residues long. V was pared by 5 bases and J by 0 bases, with 10 bases between. CDR1 is LNHDA and CDR2 is SQIVND in the germline V gene (reference sequence). The CDR3 reads CASSLGSPNYGYTF. The CDR3 DNA follows: TGTGCCAGTAGTTTGGGCAGCCCTAACTATGGCTACACCTTC.